The 29 T cell receptor beta chains in this list originate from one sample, sequenced in a study of blood T cell repertoires in COVID-19. Only in-frame clones appear in the TCRdb table, and some are missing; sequencing was by immunoSEQ multiplex PCR. The sample includes about 190,000 clones, approximately 84% seen only once; the top ten take 3% to 3.5%. Sequences were obtained from PBMCs or T cells enriched from blood (not recorded which). The receptors originated from a woman in her twenties or thirties who had recovered from COVID-19.

V is TRBV21-1 and J is TRBJ1-5; the table gives TRBD1 as D, unverified against the DNA. TRBV21-1 is tagged as a pseudogene. This CDR3 contains 17 residues. CDR3 in amino acids: CASSKGGDRGCHQPQHF. In DNA, the CDR3 is TGTGCCAGCAGCAAAGGGGGGGACAGGGGGTGCCATCAGCCCCAGCATTTT.

The chain combines TRBV2 with TRBJ2-3; D might be TRBD2 (5 bases). V was pared by 7 bases and J by 6 bases, with 17 bases between. The CDR3 consists of 14 residues. Germline lookup yields CDR1 SNHLY and CDR2 FYNNEI. The CDR3 reads CASTQTSWEDTQYF. CDR3 nucleotide sequence: TGTGCCAGCACCCAGACCTCATGGGAGGATACGCAGTATTTT.

The chain has TRBV15 and TRBJ1-2, with D perhaps matching TRBD1 (5 bases). Germline CDR1 LNHNV, CDR2 YYDKDF (reference sequence). The CDR3 is 13 residues long. The ends were cut back, 2 bases at V and 3 bases at J, with 7 bases in the middle. The CDR3 DNA reads as TGTGCCACCAGCAGACAGGGTGACTATGGCTACACCTTC. Protein sequence: CATSRQGDYGYTF.

The chain recombines TRBV28 with TRBJ2-7; no definite D call. CDR1 MDHEN and CDR2 SYDVKM come from the germline V gene. The V end lost 6 bases, the J end lost 6 bases, and 15 bases lay between the germline ends. The CDR3 is 13 amino acids. Here the CDR3 DNA reads TGTGCCAGCAGGACACAGCCCGTCGGCGAGCAGTACTTC. Encoded protein: CASRTQPVGEQYF.

The gene calls are TRBV28 and TRBJ2-7; TRBD1 agrees at 11 bases. The V gene end was trimmed by 2 bases and the J gene end by 4 bases; junction bases not matched to a gene: 1. The germline CDR1 and CDR2 sequences are MDHEN and SYDVKM. CDR3 length: 14 residues. As DNA, the CDR3 is TGTGCCAGCAGTTTAGGGACAGGGGGGTACGAGCAGTACGTC. This encodes CASSLGTGGYEQYV.

The V call is TRBV10-3, the J call TRBJ1-1; D perhaps matches TRBD1 (6 bases). CDR1 is ENHRY and CDR2 is SYGVKD in the germline V gene. V dropped 4 bases and J dropped 4 bases, with 10 bases sitting between them. The CDR3 extends over 13 amino acids. The CDR3 bases are TGTGCCATCAGTGTTCAGGGGACCACTGAAGCTTTCTTT. Translation: CAISVQGTTEAFF.

The chain employs TRBV3-1 (or the pseudogene TRBV3-2) and TRBJ1-3, with D uncertain. V dropped 4 bases and J dropped 0 bases, with 19 bases sitting between them. The germline V gene has CDR1 LGHDT and CDR2 YNNKEL (reference sequence). The CDR3 length is 18 residues. CDR3 residues: CASSPLDFAAGSGNTIYF. The CDR3 DNA follows: TGTGCCAGCAGCCCCTTGGATTTCGCGGCGGGCTCTGGAAACACCATATATTTT.

The rearrangement joins TRBV7-9 to TRBJ1-5; 8 nucleotides agree with TRBD1. The germline CDR1 and CDR2 sequences are SEHNR and FQNEAQ (reference sequence). J lost 3 bases, V lost 5 bases, and 9 bases had no gene match. The CDR3 runs to 16 residues. The CDR3 loop reads CASSPGTGLFNQPQHF. The CDR3 nucleotides read TGTGCCAGCAGCCCTGGGACAGGACTATTCAATCAGCCCCAGCATTTT.

This chain connects TRBV7-6 to TRBJ2-5; D remains unclear. V gave up 1 base and J gave up 2 bases, with 8 bases separating them. CDR1 and CDR2 (germline): SGHVS, FNYEAQ. The CDR3 has 14 amino acids. This CDR3 reads CASSLDLTQETQYF. As DNA, the CDR3 is TGTGCCAGCAGCTTAGACCTCACACAAGAGACCCAGTACTTC. Supplemented by reference TRBV7-6 and TRBJ2-5, the full variable domain reads GAGVSQSPRYKVTKRGQDVALRCDPISGHVSLYWYRQALGQGPEFLTYFNYEAQQDKSGLPNDRFSAERPEGSISTLTIQRTEQRDSAMYRCASSLDLTQETQYFGPGTRLLVL.

The J gene is TRBJ2-3, the V gene TRBV10-3; 8 bases are a match to TRBD2. The CDR3 runs to 15 residues. J lost 5 bases, V lost 7 bases, and 11 bases had no gene match. The germline V gene has CDR1 ENHRY and CDR2 SYGVKD. CDR3 sequence: CAIKSGGRMVDTQYF. DNA of the CDR3: TGTGCCATCAAGTCGGGGGGGAGAATGGTAGATACGCAGTATTTT.

The CDR3 loop reads CASSTTSGSHETQYF. DNA for the CDR3: TGTGCCAGCAGCACGACTAGCGGGAGCCACGAGACCCAGTACTTC. The rearrangement joins TRBV7-3 to TRBJ2-5, with 12 bases that match TRBD2. The V gene's germline CDR1 is SGHTA and CDR2 FQGTGA. The CDR3 runs to 15 residues. Germline trimming cut 5 bases from V and 5 bases from J; bases unmatched to any gene: 6.

The chain uses TRBV28 and TRBJ2-7; TRBD2 agrees at 12 bases. This CDR3 has 13 residues. Germline lookup yields CDR1 MDHEN and CDR2 SYDVKM. After removal of 10 bases from V and 4 bases from J, the junction contained 5 bases not matched to a gene. CDR3 nucleotide sequence: TGTGCCACACGGACTAGCGGGATTTACGAGCAGTACTTC. It is translated as CATRTSGIYEQYF.

This chain connects TRBV6-5 to TRBJ2-4; 8 bases agree with TRBD1. Germline assignment: CDR1 MNHEY and CDR2 SVGAGI. This CDR3 is 15 amino acids long. V shed 4 bases and J 3 bases; nucleotides not matched to a gene: 5. In DNA form, the CDR3 reads TGTGCCAGCAGTTTTAAGACAGGGGTCAAAAACATTCAGTACTTC. Translating gives CASSFKTGVKNIQYF.

The rearrangement links TRBV20-1 to TRBJ1-2; 8 nucleotides line up with TRBD1. Losses at the gene ends were 5 bases for V and 4 bases for J; bases not matched to a gene: 9. CDR3 length equals 14 residues. CDR1 DFQATT and CDR2 SNEGSKA come from the germline V gene (reference sequence). CDR3: CSAGAGQVPYGYTF. CDR3 nucleotide sequence: TGCAGTGCTGGTGCGGGACAGGTCCCCTATGGCTACACCTTC.

The chain combines TRBV9 with TRBJ1-4; D not certain. CDR1 is SGDLS and CDR2 is YYNGEE in the germline V gene. Trimming left V 0 bases short and J 7 bases short, with 7 bases between. The CDR3 loop spans 13 amino acids. DNA of the CDR3: TGTGCCAGCAGCGTAGTAGGAGGTGAAAAACTGTTTTTT. Residues: CASSVVGGEKLFF.

This chain joins TRBV12-3 or TRBV12-4 and TRBJ2-5; D is possibly TRBD1 (5 bases). The CDR3 consists of 13 residues. The V and J ends lost 3 bases and 4 bases respectively, with 9 bases between them. CDR3 protein: CASSLLQAETQYF. CDR3 DNA sequence: TGTGCCAGCAGTTTGCTACAGGCAGAGACCCAGTACTTC.

The chain recombines TRBV11-3 with TRBJ2-3, with TRBD2 matching 14 bases. The V gene end was trimmed by 5 bases and the J gene end by 2 bases; junction bases not matched to a gene: 3. CDR3 length: 16 residues. Germline-derived CDR1 and CDR2 are SGHNT and YENEEA. The CDR3 spells CASSRGLAGVTDTQYF. DNA of the CDR3: TGTGCCAGCAGCAGGGGACTAGCGGGAGTCACAGATACGCAGTATTTT.

This clone was seen only once. The chain joins TRBV4-1 to TRBJ2-1; 10 positions agree with TRBD2. This CDR3 has 16 residues. The J segment lost 2 bases and the V segment lost 4 bases, leaving 5 bases of the junction unmatched. CDR1 and CDR2 (germline): MGHRA, YSYEKL. CDR3 nucleotides: TGCGCCAGCAGCCGAGCCGGGACTAGCGCCTACAATGAGCAGTTCTTC. Amino acid sequence: CASSRAGTSAYNEQFF.

The chain couples TRBV11-3 to TRBJ2-3, with 7 bases identical to TRBD2. Germline V gives CDR1 SGHNT, CDR2 YENEEA. CDR3 length: 16 amino acids. Unmatched junction bases numbered 12, after V lost 5 bases and J lost 4 bases. The CDR3 region has the DNA TGTGCCAGCAGCGTAAGAAGCGGGACTGTCTCAGATACGCAGTATTTT. Protein: CASSVRSGTVSDTQYF.

This clone occurred once. V gene TRBV7-6 combines with J gene TRBJ2-5, with TRBD1 identical over 8 bases. V lost 5 bases, J lost 1 base, and 9 bases stayed unmatched. Germline V gene lookup returns CDR1 SGHVS and CDR2 FNYEAQ. The CDR3 has 16 residues. In DNA, the CDR3 is TGTGCCAGCAGCCCAGGAGGTGGGACAGGCCAAGAGACCCAGTACTTC. The encoded protein is CASSPGGGTGQETQYF. Full variable domain (missing parts from reference TRBV7-6 and TRBJ2-5): GAGVSQSPRYKVTKRGQDVALRCDPISGHVSLYWYRQALGQGPEFLTYFNYEAQQDKSGLPNDRFSAERPEGSISTLTIQRTEQRDSAMYRCASSPGGGTGQETQYFGPGTRLLVL.

J is TRBJ2-3 and V is TRBV30; 7 positions agree with TRBD2. The ends lost 8 bases at V and 2 bases at J; junction bases unmatched: 13. CDR1 GTSNPN and CDR2 SVGIG come from the germline V gene (reference sequence). CDR3 length: 15 residues. CDR3 residues: CAAPSGGGFTDTQYF. The CDR3 region has the DNA TGTGCCGCCCCATCTGGGGGGGGATTCACAGATACGCAGTATTTT. The complete variable domain, with remaining parts taken from reference TRBV30 and TRBJ2-3, reads SQTIHQWPATLVQPVGSPLSLECTVEGTSNPNLYWYRQAAGRGLQLLFYSVGIGQISSEVPQNLSASRPQDRQFILSSKKLLLSDSGFYLCAAPSGGGFTDTQYFGPGTRLTVL.

The chain is built from TRBV28 and TRBJ1-5, with a possible D match to TRBD1 (5 bases). Germline V lookup: CDR1 MDHEN, CDR2 SYDVKM. Between the trimmed V and J ends, which lost 3 bases and 3 bases, there was a span of 21 bases. The CDR3 consists of 18 residues. CDR3 DNA: TGTGCCAGCAGTTTTATGGCCGGGGGGACGCAGCCCAATCAGCCCCAGCATTTT. Residues: CASSFMAGGTQPNQPQHF.

The chain has TRBV7-3 and TRBJ2-1, with 10 nucleotides matching TRBD2. The trim removed 5 bases at V and 12 bases at J, leaving 13 bases unmatched. The CDR3 contains 15 residues. Germline CDR1 is SGHTA and CDR2 is FQGTGA. This chain's CDR3 is CASSLSSGSEPRQFF. As DNA, the CDR3 is TGTGCCAGCAGCCTATCTAGCGGGAGCGAACCAAGGCAGTTCTTC. Full variable domain (outside the CDR3, taken from reference TRBV7-3 and TRBJ2-1): GAGVSQTPSNKVTEKGKYVELRCDPISGHTALYWYRQSLGQGPEFLIYFQGTGAADDSGLPNDRFFAVRPEGSVSTLKIQRTERGDSAVYLCASSLSSGSEPRQFFGPGTRLTVL.

The chain carries TRBV10-1 and TRBJ1-1, with a weak D call TRBD1 (6 bases). In germline, CDR1 is WNHNN, CDR2 SYGVQD (reference sequence). The CDR3 covers 17 residues. Trimming took 3 bases from V and 1 from J, leaving 18 bases between them. The CDR3, as DNA: TGCGCCAGCAGTGATCTTCCCGGGACACGGCAGAACACTGAAGCTTTCTTT. It yields the protein CASSDLPGTRQNTEAFF.

This clone is a singleton in its sample. The chain combines TRBV5-8 with TRBJ1-5; TRBD1 matches 7 bases. The CDR3 runs 15 residues. Per the germline V gene, CDR1 is SGHTS and CDR2 is YDEGEE. The V segment lost 0 bases and the J segment 4 bases; nucleotides outside the gene matches: 4. CDR3 DNA: TGTGCCAGCAGCTTGGAGGGGGCCAGTAATCAGCCCCAGCATTTT. It is translated as CASSLEGASNQPQHF.

This sequence joins TRBV5-4 and TRBJ1-6; 10 bases are shared with TRBD1. In germline, CDR1 is SGHNT, CDR2 YYREEE (reference sequence). The CDR3 spans 15 residues. The V gene end was trimmed by 2 bases and the J gene end by 10 bases; junction bases not matched to a gene: 6. The CDR3, as DNA: TGTGCCAGCAGCTTATGGGGACAGGGGACCTCACCCCTCCACTTT. Encoded protein: CASSLWGQGTSPLHF.

This CDR3 reads CASSQDPDSSYNSPLHF. As DNA, the CDR3 is TGTGCCAGCAGCCAAGATCCCGATAGCTCCTATAATTCACCCCTCCACTTT. This rearrangement joins TRBV4-2 to TRBJ1-6, with D unresolved. This CDR3 contains 17 residues. Per germline, CDR1 LGHNA and CDR2 YNFKEQ. Trimming shortened V by 0 bases and J by 0 bases, and 9 bases separated the two germline ends.

This chain joins TRBV7-8 and TRBJ2-7; 8 bases line up with TRBD2. The CDR3 is 15 amino acids. V lost 5 bases to trimming and J lost 3 bases; unmatched junction nucleotides: 9. Germline CDR1 SGHVS, CDR2 FQNEAQ. CDR3 amino acids: CASSPPGGVNYEQYF. The CDR3 bases are TGTGCCAGCAGCCCACCGGGGGGGGTGAACTACGAGCAGTACTTC.

The chain links TRBV19 to TRBJ2-3, with TRBD2 identical over 13 bases. Germline CDR1 reads LNHDA; CDR2 reads SQIVND (reference sequence). This CDR3 has 17 residues. The V segment lost 7 bases and the J segment 3 bases; nucleotides outside the gene matches: 10. The CDR3 DNA reads TGTGCCAGTACCTTACTAGCGGGGGGGAGCGGAACAGATACGCAGTATTTT. This gives the protein CASTLLAGGSGTDTQYF.